This T cell receptor beta chain is from a study of T cell responses to AZD1222 COVID-19 vaccine. General study findings and limits: Clonal diversity may have been underestimated, and the donors were mostly white British, with more females than males.

Germline V gene sequence: CDR1 MDHEN, CDR2 SYDVKM. CDR3 length: 15 amino acids. Trimming cost V 5 bases and J 7 bases; bases outside gene matches: 12. The analysis combined second doses at about 4 or about 12 weeks. Remarks on this clone: Its cognate antigen is unknown.

TCRdb's table, derived via immunoSEQ multiplex PCR, lists solely in-frame clones and lacks some. The profile shows about 140,000 clones, around 93% of them singletons. The source material was peripheral blood, sampled 28 days after the second AZD1222 dose. The V gene is TRBV28, the J gene TRBJ1-2; TRBD1 aligns across 8 bases. The TCR was taken from an adult who received the AZD1222 COVID-19 vaccine. CDR3 sequence (DNA): TGTGCCAGCAGTAAACTAACTACAGGGGGTGGTGGCTACACCTTC. It specifies CASSKLTTGGGGYTF.